This T cell receptor beta chain was captured by sequencing in a study of T cell responses to AZD1222 COVID-19 vaccine. Study-wide results and caveats: Donors skewed white British and female; clonal diversity was possibly underestimated. Baseline serostatus was positive in only a handful of AZD1222 recipients.

Germline V gene sequence: CDR1 LGHNA, CDR2 YSLEER. With V trimmed by 5 bases and J by 5 bases, 5 bases remained unmatched. This CDR3 has 15 amino acids. Details on this clone: Its antigen is not identified.

Profiling relied on immunoSEQ multiplex PCR, and the TCRdb table lists in-frame clones only, not all of them. The table has about 160,000 clones, 91% seen once. The genes are TRBV4-3 and TRBJ2-1; 11 bases are a match to TRBD2. The clonotype comes from an adult in good health. The sample consisted of peripheral blood, taken on day 0 of AZD1222 vaccination. The CDR3 sequence is CASSLGLAVNNEQFF. The DNA for the CDR3 is TGCGCCAGCAGCTTGGGACTAGCGGTAAACAATGAGCAGTTCTTC.